This is a list of T cell receptor beta chains from one sample in a study of CD8 T cells in ankylosing spondylitis. Using its own MiXCR run on the 5' RACE reads, TCRdb lists one record per CDR3 protein. The data show around 30,000 distinct CDR3 sequences, with approximately 14% seen just once and roughly 36% held by the top ten. The material sequenced was blood. These receptors originate from a male donor with ankylosing spondylitis or in good health (not recorded which). Each CDR3 is given with its conserved first and last residue. Fields, in order: J gene, clone size, D gene, V gene, CDR3 protein, CDR3 DNA. The D gene is left open where the match is weak. Not every row has a clone size; where given, it reads once, few, many or a size class.

j_gene: TRBJ1-2; abundance: few; d_gene: -; v_gene: TRBV4-3; CDR3aa: CASSPGGGPGYTF; CDR3nt: TGCGCCAGCAGCCCCGGGGGGGGGCCTGGCTACACCTTC
j_gene: TRBJ1-1; abundance: few; d_gene: -; v_gene: TRBV20-1; CDR3aa: CSASLGNTEAFF; CDR3nt: TGCAGTGCTAGTCTGGGGAACACTGAAGCTTTCTTT
j_gene: TRBJ1-2; abundance: few; d_gene: -; v_gene: TRBV12-3/TRBV12-4; CDR3aa: CASRPNGRDYGYTF; CDR3nt: TGTGCCAGCAGGCCGAATGGGCGCGACTATGGCTACACCTTC
j_gene: TRBJ2-1; abundance: -; d_gene: TRBD2; v_gene: TRBV24-1; CDR3aa: CATSDSPGRSSYNEQFF; CDR3nt: TGTGCCACCAGTGATTCGCCCGGGAGGAGCTCCTACAATGAGCAGTTCTTC
j_gene: TRBJ2-5; abundance: -; d_gene: TRBD2; v_gene: TRBV3-1; CDR3aa: CASSQAGGMETQYF; CDR3nt: TGTGCCAGCAGCCAAGCGGGGGGGATGGAGACCCAGTACTTC
j_gene: TRBJ2-7; abundance: few; d_gene: -; v_gene: TRBV29-1; CDR3aa: CSVRVSSYEQYF; CDR3nt: TGCAGCGTTAGGGTCAGCTCCTACGAGCAGTACTTC
j_gene: TRBJ2-1; abundance: few; d_gene: -; v_gene: TRBV6-1; CDR3aa: CASSEKSWQSSYNEQFF; CDR3nt: TGTGCCAGCAGTGAAAAAAGTTGGCAGAGCTCCTACAATGAGCAGTTCTTC
j_gene: TRBJ1-1; abundance: -; d_gene: -; v_gene: TRBV28; CDR3aa: CASRKDLNTEAFF; CDR3nt: TGTGCCAGCAGGAAGGACCTGAACACTGAAGCTTTCTTT
j_gene: TRBJ2-5; abundance: -; d_gene: -; v_gene: TRBV5-1; CDR3aa: CASSPGVGQETQYF; CDR3nt: TGCGCCAGCAGCCCGGGGGTTGGGCAAGAGACCCAGTACTTC
j_gene: TRBJ2-3; abundance: -; d_gene: TRBD2; v_gene: TRBV29-1; CDR3aa: CSVAGAGSDTQYF; CDR3nt: TGCAGCGTTGCCGGAGCGGGATCAGATACGCAGTATTTT
j_gene: TRBJ2-1; abundance: -; d_gene: -; v_gene: TRBV19; CDR3aa: CASSRPKYKVESYNEQFF; CDR3nt: TGTGCCAGTAGTAGGCCCAAATATAAGGTTGAGTCCTACAATGAGCAGTTCTTC
j_gene: TRBJ2-3; abundance: -; d_gene: TRBD2; v_gene: TRBV4-1; CDR3aa: CASSQPTSGSRYF; CDR3nt: TGCGCCAGCAGCCAGCCAACTAGCGGGTCCCGGTATTTT
j_gene: TRBJ1-4; abundance: few; d_gene: -; v_gene: TRBV6-1; CDR3aa: CASSRTRLDEKLFF; CDR3nt: TGTGCCAGCAGTCGGACAAGGCTTGATGAAAAACTGTTTTTT